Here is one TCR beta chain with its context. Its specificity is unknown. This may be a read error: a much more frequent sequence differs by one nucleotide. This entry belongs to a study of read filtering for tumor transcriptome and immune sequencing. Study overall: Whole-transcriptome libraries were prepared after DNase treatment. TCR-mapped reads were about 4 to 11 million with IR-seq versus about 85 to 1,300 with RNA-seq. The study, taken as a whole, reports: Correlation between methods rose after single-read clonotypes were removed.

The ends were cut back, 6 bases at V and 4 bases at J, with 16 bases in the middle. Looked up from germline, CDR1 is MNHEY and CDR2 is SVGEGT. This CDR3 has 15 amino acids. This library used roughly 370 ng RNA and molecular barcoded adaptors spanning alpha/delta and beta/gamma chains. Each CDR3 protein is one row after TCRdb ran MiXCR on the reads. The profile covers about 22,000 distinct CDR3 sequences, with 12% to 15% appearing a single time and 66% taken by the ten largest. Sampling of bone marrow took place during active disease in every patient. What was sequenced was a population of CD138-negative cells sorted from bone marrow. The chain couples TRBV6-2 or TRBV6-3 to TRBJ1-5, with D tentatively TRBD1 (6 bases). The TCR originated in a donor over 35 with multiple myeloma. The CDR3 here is CASRGRGRRNQPQHF. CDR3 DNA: TGTGCCAGCAGGGGGCGGGGGCGGCGAAATCAGCCCCAGCATTTT.